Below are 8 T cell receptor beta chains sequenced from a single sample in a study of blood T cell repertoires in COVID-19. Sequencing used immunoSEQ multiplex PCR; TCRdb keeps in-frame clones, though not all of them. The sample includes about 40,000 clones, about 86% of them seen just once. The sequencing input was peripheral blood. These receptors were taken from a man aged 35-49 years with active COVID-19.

CDR3 protein: CASSPGLAGGPTDTQYF. DNA for the CDR3: TGTGCCAGCAGCCCAGGACTAGCGGGAGGGCCCACAGATACGCAGTATTTT. The chain has TRBV7-6 and TRBJ2-3, with 15 bases fitting TRBD2. This CDR3 region has 17 residues. Germline V gene lookup returns CDR1 SGHVS and CDR2 FNYEAQ. Losses at the gene ends were 5 bases for V and 2 bases for J; bases not matched to a gene: 5.

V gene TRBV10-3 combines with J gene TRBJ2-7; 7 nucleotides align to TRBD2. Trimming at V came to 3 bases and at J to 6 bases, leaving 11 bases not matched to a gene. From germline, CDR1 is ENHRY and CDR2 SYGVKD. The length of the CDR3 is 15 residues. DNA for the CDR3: TGTGCCATCAGTGAAAGGACCGGGAGGAGTCCCGAGCAGTACTTC. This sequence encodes CAISERTGRSPEQYF.

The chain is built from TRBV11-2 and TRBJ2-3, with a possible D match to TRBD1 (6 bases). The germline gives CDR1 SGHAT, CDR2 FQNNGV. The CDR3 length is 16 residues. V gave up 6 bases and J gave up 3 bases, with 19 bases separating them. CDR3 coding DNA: TGTGCCAGCAGGCAGGGGCCACCAGGTTGGACAGATACGCAGTATTTT. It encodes CASRQGPPGWTDTQYF.

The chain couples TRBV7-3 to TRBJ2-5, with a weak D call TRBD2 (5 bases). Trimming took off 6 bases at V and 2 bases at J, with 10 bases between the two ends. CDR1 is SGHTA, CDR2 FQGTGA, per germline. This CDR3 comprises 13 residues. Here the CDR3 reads CASSRGSQETQYF. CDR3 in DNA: TGTGCCAGCAGTCGCGGGTCTCAAGAGACCCAGTACTTC.

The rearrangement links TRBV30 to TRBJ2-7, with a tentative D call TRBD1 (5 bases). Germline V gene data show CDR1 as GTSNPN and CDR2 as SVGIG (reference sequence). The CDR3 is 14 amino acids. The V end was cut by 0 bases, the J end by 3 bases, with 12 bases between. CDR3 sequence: CAWSVRAGFYEQYF. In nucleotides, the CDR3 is TGTGCCTGGAGTGTACGGGCAGGGTTCTACGAGCAGTACTTC.

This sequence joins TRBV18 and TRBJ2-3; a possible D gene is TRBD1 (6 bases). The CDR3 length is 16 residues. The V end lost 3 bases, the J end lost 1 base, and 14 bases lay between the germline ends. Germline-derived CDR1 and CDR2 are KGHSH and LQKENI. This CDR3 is CASSPGAQGRTDTQYF. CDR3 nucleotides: TGTGCCAGCTCACCCGGGGCACAGGGACGCACAGATACGCAGTATTTT.

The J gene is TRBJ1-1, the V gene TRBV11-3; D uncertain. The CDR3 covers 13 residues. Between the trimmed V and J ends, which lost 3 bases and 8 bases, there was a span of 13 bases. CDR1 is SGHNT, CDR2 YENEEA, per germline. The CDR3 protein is CASSFASAGEAFF. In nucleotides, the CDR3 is TGTGCCAGCAGCTTCGCCTCGGCCGGGGAAGCTTTCTTT.

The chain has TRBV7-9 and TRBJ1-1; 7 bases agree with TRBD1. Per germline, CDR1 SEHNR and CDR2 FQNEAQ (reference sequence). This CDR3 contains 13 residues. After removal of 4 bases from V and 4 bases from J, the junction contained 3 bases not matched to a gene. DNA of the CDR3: TGTGCCAGCAGCTACGACAGGGCCACTGAAGCTTTCTTT. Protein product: CASSYDRATEAFF.